Here is one T cell receptor beta chain with its context. The antigen is unknown. The entry originates in a study of T cell responses to AZD1222 COVID-19 vaccine. General study points: Every sample of the repertoires postdated the peak T cell response. Compared with day 0, the breadth and depth of the Spike-specific TCR repertoire rose significantly after two doses of AZD1222.

The length of the CDR3 is 13 residues. V was shortened by 7 bases and J by 0 bases, with 7 bases between the two germline ends. Germline CDR1 is MRHNA and CDR2 is SNTAGT. Clones were sequenced by immunoSEQ multiplex PCR, and TCRdb holds only the in-frame ones, with some missing. The repertoire holds some 150,000 clones, roughly 88% seen once, with about 3% in the top ten. This chain connects TRBV6-4 to TRBJ2-1; D might be TRBD1 (6 bases). This TCR derives from an adult in good health. Sequencing was performed on peripheral blood, taken on day 0 of AZD1222 vaccination. CDR3 in DNA: TGTGCCAGCAAGGACAGCTCCTACAATGAGCAGTTCTTC. Protein product: CASKDSSYNEQFF.